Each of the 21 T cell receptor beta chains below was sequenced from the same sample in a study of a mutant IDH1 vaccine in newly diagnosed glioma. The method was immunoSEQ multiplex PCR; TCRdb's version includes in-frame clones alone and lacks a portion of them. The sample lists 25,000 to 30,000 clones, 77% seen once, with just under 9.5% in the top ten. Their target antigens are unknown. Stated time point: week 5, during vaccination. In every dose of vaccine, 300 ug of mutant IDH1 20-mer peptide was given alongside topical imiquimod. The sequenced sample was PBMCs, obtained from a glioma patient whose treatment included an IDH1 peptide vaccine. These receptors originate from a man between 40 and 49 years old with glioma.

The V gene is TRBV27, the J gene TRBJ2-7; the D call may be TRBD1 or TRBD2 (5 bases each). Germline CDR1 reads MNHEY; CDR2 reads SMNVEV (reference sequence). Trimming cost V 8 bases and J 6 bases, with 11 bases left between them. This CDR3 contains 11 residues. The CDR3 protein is CASGLGVEQYF. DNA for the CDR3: TGTGCCAGCGGCTTGGGGGTCGAGCAGTACTTC.

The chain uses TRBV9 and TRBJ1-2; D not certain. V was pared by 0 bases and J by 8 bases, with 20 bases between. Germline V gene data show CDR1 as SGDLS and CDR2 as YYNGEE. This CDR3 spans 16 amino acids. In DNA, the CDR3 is TGTGCCAGCAGCGTAGATCCCGAGCCAGCCGGGGTAGGCTACACCTTC. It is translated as CASSVDPEPAGVGYTF.

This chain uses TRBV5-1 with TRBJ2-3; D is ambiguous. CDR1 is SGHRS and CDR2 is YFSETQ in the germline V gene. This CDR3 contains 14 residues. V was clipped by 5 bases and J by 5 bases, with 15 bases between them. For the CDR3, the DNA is TGCGCCAGCAGTGCCTACGGAGTTGGAGATACGCAGTATTTT. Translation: CASSAYGVGDTQYF.

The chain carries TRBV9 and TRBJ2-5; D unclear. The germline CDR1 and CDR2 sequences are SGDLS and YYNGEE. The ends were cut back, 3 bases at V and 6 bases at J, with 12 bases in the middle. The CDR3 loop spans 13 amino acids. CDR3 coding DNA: TGTGCCAGCAGCGACTCCAGCCTCAAGACCCAGTACTTC. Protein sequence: CASSDSSLKTQYF.

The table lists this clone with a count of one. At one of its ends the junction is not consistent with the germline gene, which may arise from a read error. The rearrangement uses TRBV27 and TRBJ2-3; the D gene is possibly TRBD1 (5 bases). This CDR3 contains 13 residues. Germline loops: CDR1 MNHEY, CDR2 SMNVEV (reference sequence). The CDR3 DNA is TGCGCCAGCAGTTTTGCAGGGCAACATCCGCAGTATTTT. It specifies CASSFAGQHPQYF.

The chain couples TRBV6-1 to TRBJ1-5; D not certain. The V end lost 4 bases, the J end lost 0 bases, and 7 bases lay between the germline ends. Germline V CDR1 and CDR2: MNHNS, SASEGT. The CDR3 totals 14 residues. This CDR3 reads CASSAGNSNQPQHF. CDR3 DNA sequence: TGTGCCAGCAGTGCCGGGAATAGCAATCAGCCCCAGCATTTT.

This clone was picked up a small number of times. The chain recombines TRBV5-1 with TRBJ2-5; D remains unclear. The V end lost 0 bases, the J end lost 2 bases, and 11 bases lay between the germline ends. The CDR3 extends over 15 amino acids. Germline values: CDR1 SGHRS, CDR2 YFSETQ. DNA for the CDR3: TGCGCCAGCAGCTTGGACACAGCGACACAAGAGACCCAGTACTTC. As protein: CASSLDTATQETQYF.

CDR3 DNA: TGTGCCAGCAGCCTCCGGACAGGGCGATACAATGAGCAGTTCTTC. As protein: CASSLRTGRYNEQFF. This chain joins TRBV5-6 and TRBJ2-1; 8 bases align to TRBD1. Germline CDR1 reads SGHDT; CDR2 reads YYEEEE. The CDR3 runs 15 residues. The ends lost 4 bases at V and 4 bases at J; junction bases unmatched: 7.

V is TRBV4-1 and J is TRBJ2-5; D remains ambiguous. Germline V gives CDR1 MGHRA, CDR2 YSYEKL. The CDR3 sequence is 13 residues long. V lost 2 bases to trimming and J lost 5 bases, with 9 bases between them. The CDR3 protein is CASSQLAGETQYF. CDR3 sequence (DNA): TGCGCCAGCAGCCAACTGGCTGGGGAGACCCAGTACTTC.

CDR3 nucleotide sequence: TGTGCCAGCAGTGAACAGGGATACAATGAGCAGTTCTTC. Translation gives CASSEQGYNEQFF. The rearrangement links TRBV25-1 to TRBJ2-1, with TRBD1 as a possible D gene (5 bases). V was shortened by 2 bases and J by 4 bases, with 6 bases between the two germline ends. The CDR3 has 13 amino acids. Germline loops: CDR1 MGHDK, CDR2 SYGVNS.

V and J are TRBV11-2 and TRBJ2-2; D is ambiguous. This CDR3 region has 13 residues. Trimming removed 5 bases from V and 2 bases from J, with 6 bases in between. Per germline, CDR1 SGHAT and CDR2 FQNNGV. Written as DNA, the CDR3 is TGTGCCAGCAGCACCACAAACACCGGGGAGCTGTTTTTT. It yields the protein CASSTTNTGELFF.

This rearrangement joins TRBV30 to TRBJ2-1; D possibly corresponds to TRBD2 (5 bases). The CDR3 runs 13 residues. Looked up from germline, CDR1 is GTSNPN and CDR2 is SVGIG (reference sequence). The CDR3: CVQRGSSYNEQFF. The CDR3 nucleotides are TGTGTCCAGAGAGGGAGCTCCTACAATGAGCAGTTCTTC.

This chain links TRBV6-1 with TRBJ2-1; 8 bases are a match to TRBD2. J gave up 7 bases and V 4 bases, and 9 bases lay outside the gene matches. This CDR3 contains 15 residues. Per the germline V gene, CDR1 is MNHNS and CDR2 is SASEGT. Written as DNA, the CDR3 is TGTGCCAGCAGTGGACCAGCGGGAGCGATAAATGAGCAGTTCTTC. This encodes CASSGPAGAINEQFF.

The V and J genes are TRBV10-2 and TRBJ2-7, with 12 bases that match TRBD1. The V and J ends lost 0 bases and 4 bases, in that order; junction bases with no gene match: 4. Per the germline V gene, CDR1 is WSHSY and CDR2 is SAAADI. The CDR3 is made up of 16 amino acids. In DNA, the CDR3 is TGCGCCAGCAGTGAGTCTGGGACAGGGGGCGGTTACGAGCAGTACGTC. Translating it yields CASSESGTGGGYEQYV.

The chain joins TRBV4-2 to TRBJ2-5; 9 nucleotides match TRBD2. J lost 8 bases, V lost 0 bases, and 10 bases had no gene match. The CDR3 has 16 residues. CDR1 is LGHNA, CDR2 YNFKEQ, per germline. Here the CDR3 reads CASSQDSFGGGATQYF. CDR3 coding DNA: TGTGCCAGCAGCCAAGATTCATTTGGCGGGGGGGCTACCCAGTACTTC.

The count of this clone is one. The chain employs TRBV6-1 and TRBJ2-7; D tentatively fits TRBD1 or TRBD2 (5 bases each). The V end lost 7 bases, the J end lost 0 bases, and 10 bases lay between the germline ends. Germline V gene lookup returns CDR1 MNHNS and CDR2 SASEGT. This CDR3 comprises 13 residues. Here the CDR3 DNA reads TGTGCCAGCAAAAGGGACCACTCCTACGAGCAGTACTTC. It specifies CASKRDHSYEQYF.

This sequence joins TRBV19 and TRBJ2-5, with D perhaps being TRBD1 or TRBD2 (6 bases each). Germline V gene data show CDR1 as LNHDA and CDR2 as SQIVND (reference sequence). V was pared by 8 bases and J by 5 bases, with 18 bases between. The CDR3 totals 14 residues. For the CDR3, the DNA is TGTGCCAGTGTTGGAGGGGGGACCGGTGAGACCCAGTACTTC. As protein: CASVGGGTGETQYF.

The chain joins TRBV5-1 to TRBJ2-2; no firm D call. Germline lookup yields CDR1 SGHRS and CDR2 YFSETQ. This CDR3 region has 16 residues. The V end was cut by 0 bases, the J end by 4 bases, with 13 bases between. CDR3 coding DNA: TGCGCCAGCAGCTTGGACCAAAAAAGGAGCACCGGGGAGCTGTTTTTT. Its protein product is CASSLDQKRSTGELFF. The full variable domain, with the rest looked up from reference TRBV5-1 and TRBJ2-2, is KAGVTQTPRYLIKTRGQQVTLSCSPISGHRSVSWYQQTPGQGLQFLFEYFSETQRNKGNFPGRFSGRQFSNSRSEMNVSTLELGDSALYLCASSLDQKRSTGELFFGEGSRLTVL.

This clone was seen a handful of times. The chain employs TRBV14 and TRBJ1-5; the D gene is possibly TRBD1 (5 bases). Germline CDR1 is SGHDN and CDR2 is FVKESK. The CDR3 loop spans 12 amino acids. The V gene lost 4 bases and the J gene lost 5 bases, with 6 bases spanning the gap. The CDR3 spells CASSLGDQPQHF. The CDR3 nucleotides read TGTGCCAGCAGCCTGGGGGATCAGCCCCAGCATTTT.

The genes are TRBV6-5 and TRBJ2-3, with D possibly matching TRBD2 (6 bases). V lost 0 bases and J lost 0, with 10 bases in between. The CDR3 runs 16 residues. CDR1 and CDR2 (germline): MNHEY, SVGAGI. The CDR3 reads CASSYSASGSTDTQYF. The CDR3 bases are TGTGCCAGCAGTTACTCGGCCAGCGGGAGCACAGATACGCAGTATTTT.

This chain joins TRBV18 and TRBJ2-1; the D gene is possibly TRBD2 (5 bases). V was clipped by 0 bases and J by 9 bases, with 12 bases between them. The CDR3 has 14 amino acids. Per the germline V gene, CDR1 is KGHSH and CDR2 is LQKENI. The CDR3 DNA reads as TGTGCCAGCTCACCACCGGGCGGGTTCGCTGAGCAGTTCTTC. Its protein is CASSPPGGFAEQFF.